A selection of T cell receptor beta chains follows, all from one sample in a study of cytomegalovirus exposure and HLA in healthy donors. Libraries were prepared by immunoSEQ multiplex PCR; TCRdb keeps only in-frame clonotypes and omits some of them. This sample's table reports 100,000 to 150,000 clones. The sample consisted of PBMCs. These receptors all stem from a man aged 18 to 35 in good health and CMV-seronegative. CDR3s include the opening cysteine and the closing phenylalanine or tryptophan. Each record gives: V gene, J gene, CDR3 protein.

>TRBV6-5|TRBJ2-7
CASSYERDTYEQYF
>TRBV5-1|TRBJ1-1
CASSRDRGTEAFF
>TRBV27|TRBJ2-7
CASSLTGTGPYEQYF
>TRBV4-2|TRBJ2-6
CASSQDGSGANVLTF
>TRBV5-1|TRBJ2-5
CASSYPPGVGWQETQYF
>TRBV27|TRBJ2-1
CASSLSGELFF
>TRBV5-1|TRBJ2-1
CASSYEATGGYNEQFF
>TRBV6-5|TRBJ1-1
CASTSPGTGNTEAFF
>TRBV5-6|TRBJ2-7
CASSLVSGGDNEQYF
>TRBV30|TRBJ1-1
CAWKAREAFF
>TRBV11-2|TRBJ1-5
CASSLSFVDRGFSNQPQHF
>TRBV5-6|TRBJ1-2
CASSLPQGASGYTF
>TRBV7-2|TRBJ2-2
CASSLAAGGPIGELFF
>TRBV4-2|TRBJ2-6
CASRGGTGVYSGANVLTF
>TRBV13|TRBJ2-7
CASSRNRDEQYF
>TRBV10-3|TRBJ1-1
CAITEKGANTEAFF
>TRBV9|TRBJ2-7
CASSVGQLHSSYEQYF
>TRBV5-1|TRBJ1-2
CASSLGTGSHGYTF
>TRBV15|TRBJ2-1
CATQAGTYNEQFF
>TRBV29-1|TRBJ2-2
CSVEDPWRENGGELFF
>TRBV4-1|TRBJ2-5
CASGSFWAQETQYF
>TRBV5-1|TRBJ1-1
CASSLASGAGRGDTEAFF
>TRBV10-3|TRBJ2-2
CAISESGGFTGELFF
>TRBV2|TRBJ1-4
CASRAGELFF
>TRBV11-2|TRBJ1-1
CASSLQGSTGAEAFF
>TRBV5-1|TRBJ2-2
CASSSQDRVGNTGELFF
>TRBV2|TRBJ2-7
CASQVEGGYEQYF
>TRBV5-4|TRBJ2-7
CASSPRDRGYEQYF
>TRBV28|TRBJ2-7
CASSLLGQGEYEQYF
>TRBV30|TRBJ1-5
CAWSGTGGQPQHF
>TRBV11-2|TRBJ1-2
CASSHPGNGGYTF
>TRBV14|TRBJ1-2
CASSRAGIHGYTF
>TRBV27|TRBJ1-2
CASRLTGAYGYTF
>TRBV10-3|TRBJ2-2
CAISEILPGELFF
>TRBV19|TRBJ1-2
CASSIPGEDRLQGYTF
>TRBV5-6|TRBJ2-5
CASSSDRGLRETQYF
>TRBV29-1|TRBJ2-5
CSVGPGGGANQETQYF
>TRBV12-5|TRBJ1-5
CASGLVQEVSNQPQHF
>TRBV30|TRBJ1-3
CAWSTRAVGGDTIYF
>TRBV25-1|TRBJ2-7
CASNVWRQGVYEQYF
>TRBV4-1|TRBJ2-5
CASSQYTGGETQYF
>TRBV6-1|TRBJ1-2
CASSEGGDYGYTF
>TRBV6-9|TRBJ1-2
CASSSGDYGYTF
>TRBV14|TRBJ2-2
CASSYRQGFTGELFF
>TRBV6-1|TRBJ2-1
CASSEMNQRIYNEQFF
>TRBV10-3|TRBJ2-4
CAISANTGPRDIQYF
>TRBV19|TRBJ1-3
CASRSFDRAGNTIYF
>TRBV5-6|TRBJ1-1
CASSPVRTGGDTEAFF
>TRBV6-1|TRBJ2-1
CASSELAGDHNEQFF
>TRBV28|TRBJ2-3
CASSLNSPLNTDTQYF
>TRBV6-5|TRBJ1-1
CASRKDRGLNTEAFF
>TRBV2|TRBJ1-2
CASSEQGYGYTF